The 5 T cell receptor beta chains presented below share a single source sample, sequenced in a study of immune characterization of retroperitoneal liposarcoma. Via MiXCR, TCRdb re-called the PCR reads, giving one row per CDR3 protein. The sample has approximately 9,600 distinct CDR3 sequences; approximately 30% are singletons. Material: tumor tissue. The receptors shown here come from a male donor with retroperitoneal liposarcoma.

The genes are TRBV6-6 and TRBJ2-1; no clear D gene. Germline V lookup: CDR1 MNHNY, CDR2 SVGAGI (reference sequence). The CDR3 runs 13 residues. With 1 base removed from V and 10 bases from J, the gap between germline ends came to 11 bases. CDR3 DNA: TGTGCCAGCAGTTACTGGCGGCTCTACGAGCAGTTCTTC. As protein: CASSYWRLYEQFF.

The chain combines TRBV11-2 with TRBJ2-1; D gene ambiguous. Trimming shortened V by 4 bases and J by 1 base, and 8 bases separated the two germline ends. CDR3 length: 14 amino acids. CDR1 and CDR2 from the germline V gene are SGHAT and FQNNGV. CDR3 DNA sequence: TGTGCCAGCAGCTCCCTAATATCCTACAATGAGCAGTTCTTC. It yields the protein CASSSLISYNEQFF. The full variable domain, in which reference TRBV11-2 and TRBJ2-1 provide the parts outside the CDR3, is EAGVAQSPRYKIIEKRQSVAFWCNPISGHATLYWYQQILGQGPKLLIQFQNNGVVDDSQLPKDRFSAERLKGVDSTLKIQPAKLEDSAVYLCASSSLISYNEQFFGPGTRLTVL.

This rearrangement joins TRBV7-6 to TRBJ1-2, with 8 bases fitting TRBD1. V dropped 4 bases and J dropped 2; count of bases not matched to a gene: 6. The CDR3 totals 15 residues. Germline V gene sequence: CDR1 SGHVS, CDR2 FNYEAQ. The CDR3 reads CASSSGTGQNYGYTF. For the CDR3, the DNA is TGTGCCAGCAGCTCGGGGACAGGACAGAACTATGGCTACACCTTC.

The chain is built from TRBV5-3 and TRBJ2-7, with TRBD1 matching over 9 bases. TRBV5-3 is placed among ORFs of uncertain function. V was pared by 8 bases and J by 2 bases, with 8 bases of the junction left unmatched. The CDR3 has 14 amino acids. The CDR3 loop is CASSRDRDTYEQYF. DNA of the CDR3: TGTGCCAGCAGCCGGGACAGGGACACCTACGAGCAGTACTTC.

This clonotype appeared many times. The gene calls are TRBV12-3 or TRBV12-4 and TRBJ2-1; D unclear. V gave up 6 bases and J gave up 10 bases, with 10 bases separating them. The CDR3 consists of 11 residues. CDR3 bases: TGTGCCAGCAGCCGCAACTACGAGCAGTTCTTC. As protein: CASSRNYEQFF.